This TCR beta chain stems from a study of OX40 agonist ivuxolimab in advanced cancers. A word on this clone: Its antigen is unidentified.

General observations from the study: There were, on average, more expanded clones in CD8+ T cells than in CD4+. Clonal expansion from baseline to week 6 occurred in both CD4+ and CD8+ T cells. Some patients who did not respond also had low normalized T-cell clonal expansion.

This table comes from immunoSEQ multiplex PCR, and its TCRdb copy is limited to in-frame clones, with some not included. Found here are approximately 91,000 clones, about 89% of them singletons; the top ten hold roughly 4.5%. The length of the CDR3 is 16 residues. V dropped 5 bases and J dropped 1; count of bases not matched to a gene: 4. Germline V gene data show CDR1 as SGHAT and CDR2 as FQNNGV. The sequenced sample was CD4+ or CD8+ T cells sorted from blood, obtained in a trial of the OX40 agonist ivuxolimab. The V and J genes are TRBV11-2 and TRBJ2-2; TRBD2 matches at 10 bases. This TCR came from an adult with an advanced solid tumor such as melanoma, head and neck, liver or kidney cancer. CDR3 amino acids: CASSRRLAGNTGELFF. For the CDR3, the DNA is TGTGCCAGCAGCCGCAGACTAGCGGGGAACACCGGGGAGCTGTTTTTT.